A single sample gave rise to the 10 T cell receptor beta chains below, sequenced in a study of blood T cell repertoires in COVID-19. Method: immunoSEQ multiplex PCR; TCRdb's copy keeps in-frame clones and lacks some. The sample records fewer than 350,000 clones, around 85% being singletons. Sequences were obtained from peripheral blood. The receptors were gathered from a woman aged 25 to 45 who had recovered from COVID-19.

This sequence joins TRBV5-8 and TRBJ2-7; D not certain. Germline CDR1 and CDR2: SGHTS and YDEGEE. The CDR3 totals 14 residues. Trimming took off 0 bases at V and 2 bases at J, with 9 bases between the two ends. The CDR3, as DNA: TGTGCCAGCAGCTTGGGAGGTAGACCCTACGAGCAGTACTTC. Translated: CASSLGGRPYEQYF.

The V and J genes are TRBV2 and TRBJ1-1; 8 bases are a match to TRBD1. The CDR3 is 15 residues long. Germline loops: CDR1 SNHLY, CDR2 FYNNEI. V was pared by 4 bases and J by 4 bases, with 8 bases of the junction left unmatched. CDR3 in amino acids: CASSADQGAGTEAFF. In DNA, the CDR3 is TGTGCCAGCAGTGCGGACCAGGGGGCGGGCACTGAAGCTTTCTTT.

V is TRBV30 and J is TRBJ2-5; D may be TRBD1 (5 bases). Looked up from germline, CDR1 is GTSNPN and CDR2 is SVGIG (reference sequence). The CDR3 covers 13 residues. V lost 1 base, J lost 5 bases, and 11 bases lay in between. CDR3 loop: CAWSEGAQETQYF. The CDR3 bases are TGTGCCTGGAGTGAAGGGGCCCAGGAGACCCAGTACTTC.

The rearrangement links TRBV24-1 to TRBJ2-3; TRBD2 aligns across 9 bases. The CDR3 contains 14 residues. V lost 9 bases to trimming and J lost 3 bases; unmatched junction nucleotides: 6. CDR1 is KGHDR, CDR2 SFDVKD, per germline. CDR3 region: CATARAGGTDTQYF. The DNA of the CDR3 is TGTGCCACCGCCCGAGCGGGAGGAACAGATACGCAGTATTTT.

This chain connects TRBV2 to TRBJ2-7; 9 positions agree with TRBD2. V was clipped by 4 bases and J by 4 bases; unmatched bases: 5. The CDR3 contains 14 residues. Germline assignment: CDR1 SNHLY and CDR2 FYNNEI. The CDR3 region is CASSVLAGGYEQYF. DNA for the CDR3: TGTGCCAGCAGTGTACTAGCGGGTGGGTACGAGCAGTACTTC.

This clone has a handful of counts. This sample includes further DNA sequences coding for the same CDR3. The rearrangement joins TRBV6-1 to TRBJ2-5, with TRBD2 identical over 9 bases. The J segment lost 4 bases and the V segment lost 0 bases, leaving 3 bases of the junction unmatched. The CDR3 contains 15 residues. The germline V gene encodes CDR1 MNHNS and CDR2 SASEGT. The CDR3 here is CASSEAAGGGETQYF. CDR3 nucleotides: TGTGCCAGCAGTGAAGCTGCGGGAGGGGGAGAGACCCAGTACTTC.

The rearrangement uses TRBV13 and TRBJ2-5, with D tentatively TRBD2 (7 bases). The V gene's germline CDR1 is PRHDT and CDR2 FYEKMQ (reference sequence). The CDR3 runs 15 residues. Trimming removed 1 base at V and 3 bases at J, with 12 bases between. DNA for the CDR3: TGTGCCAGCAGCTTAGAAGGCGGGGGCGAAGAGACCCAGTACTTC. This gives the protein CASSLEGGGEETQYF.

The J gene is TRBJ2-3, the V gene TRBV4-2, with TRBD2 matching over 12 bases. Germline lookup yields CDR1 LGHNA and CDR2 YNFKEQ. The trim removed 2 bases at V and 6 bases at J, leaving 6 bases unmatched. The length of the CDR3 is 16 residues. CDR3 sequence (DNA): TGTGCCAGCAGCCAAACGACTAGCGGGGGAGGCGATACGCAGTATTTT. This gives the protein CASSQTTSGGGDTQYF.

The chain is built from TRBV11-3 and TRBJ2-3; D gene ambiguous. This CDR3 has 12 amino acids. V lost 5 bases and J lost 0, with 3 bases in between. Germline assignment: CDR1 SGHNT and CDR2 YENEEA. The CDR3 DNA reads as TGTGCCAGCAGCCATAGCACAGATACGCAGTATTTT. Its protein is CASSHSTDTQYF. Complete variable domain (other parts from reference TRBV11-3 and TRBJ2-3): EAGVVQSPRYKIIEKKQPVAFWCNPISGHNTLYWYLQNLGQGPELLIRYENEEAVDDSQLPKDRFSAERLKGVDSTLKIQPAELGDSAVYLCASSHSTDTQYFGPGTRLTVL.

J is TRBJ1-2 and V is TRBV7-2; tentative D call: TRBD1 (5 bases). The length of the CDR3 is 14 residues. CDR1 is SGHTA and CDR2 is FQGNSA in the germline V gene. V dropped 3 bases and J dropped 7 bases, with 15 bases sitting between them. The chain's CDR3 is CASSLGVGGAGYTF. CDR3 in DNA: TGTGCCAGCAGCTTGGGGGTCGGAGGGGCTGGCTACACCTTC.